These 25 T cell receptor beta chains share one sample of origin, sequenced in a study of T cell responses to AZD1222 COVID-19 vaccine. Profiling relied on immunoSEQ multiplex PCR, and the TCRdb table lists in-frame clones only, not all of them. The sample holds 130,000 to 150,000 clones, approximately 89% seen once. The input for sequencing was peripheral blood, taken on day 0 of AZD1222 vaccination. The receptor set was obtained from an adult in good health.

This chain links TRBV29-1 with TRBJ2-7, with 9 bases aligning to TRBD2. The CDR3 contains 15 residues. The V segment lost 7 bases and the J segment 3 bases; nucleotides outside the gene matches: 13. The V gene's germline CDR1 is SQVTM and CDR2 ANQGSEA. In nucleotides, the CDR3 is TGCAGCGCCGCGGGAGGGGGAGGGAACAGCTACGAGCAGTACTTC. Protein: CSAAGGGGNSYEQYF.

V gene TRBV18 combines with J gene TRBJ2-3, with 13 bases aligning to TRBD2. CDR1 is KGHSH and CDR2 is LQKENI in the germline V gene. The CDR3 extends over 16 amino acids. The V segment lost 4 bases and the J segment 4 bases; nucleotides outside the gene matches: 5. For the CDR3, the DNA is TGTGCCAGCTCACGGGGACTAGCGGGACTCCCAGATACGCAGTATTTT. Encoded protein: CASSRGLAGLPDTQYF. The full variable domain, its missing parts supplied by reference TRBV18 and TRBJ2-3, is NAGVMQNPRHLVRRRGQEARLRCSPMKGHSHVYWYRQLPEEGLKFMVYLQKENIIDESGMPKERFSAEFPKEGPSILRIQQVVRGDSAAYFCASSRGLAGLPDTQYFGPGTRLTVL.

The chain is built from TRBV9 and TRBJ2-2; D is uncertain. There are 11 residues in the CDR3. Germline-derived CDR1 and CDR2 are SGDLS and YYNGEE. V lost 4 bases and J 6 bases, leaving 4 bases between the germline ends. The CDR3 spells CASSLAGELFF. The CDR3 DNA is TGTGCCAGCAGCCTTGCCGGGGAGCTGTTTTTT.

The rearrangement joins TRBV19 to TRBJ2-2, with D uncertain. The germline V and J ends were trimmed by 8 bases and 6 bases, with 7 bases remaining between them. Germline assignment: CDR1 LNHDA and CDR2 SQIVND (reference sequence). This CDR3 spans 11 amino acids. The CDR3 region is CASAAAGELFF. The CDR3 region has the DNA TGTGCCAGTGCCGCGGCCGGGGAGCTGTTTTTT.

The table lists this clone with a count of one. The rearrangement uses TRBV19 and TRBJ1-6; the D is unclear. CDR3 length equals 16 residues. CDR1 is LNHDA and CDR2 is SQIVND in the germline V gene (reference sequence). The ends were cut back, 3 bases at V and 3 bases at J, with 12 bases in the middle. CDR3 in amino acids: CASSIGAADYNSPLHF. In DNA, the CDR3 is TGTGCCAGTAGTATTGGCGCAGCTGACTATAATTCACCCCTCCACTTT.

V usage is TRBV9 and J usage is TRBJ1-3; D gene ambiguous. The germline V and J ends were trimmed by 2 bases and 8 bases, with 8 bases remaining between them. Germline V lookup: CDR1 SGDLS, CDR2 YYNGEE. The CDR3 contains 12 residues. The CDR3 region has the DNA TGTGCCAGCAGCGTTAGGCAGGACACCATATATTTT. This gives the protein CASSVRQDTIYF.

The J gene is TRBJ2-4, the V gene TRBV12-3 or TRBV12-4; D unresolved. There are 11 residues in the CDR3. Trimming removed 6 bases from V and 9 bases from J, with 9 bases in between. CDR3 region: CASRGLTIQYF. Here the CDR3 DNA reads TGTGCCAGCAGGGGCCTGACCATTCAGTACTTC.

Worth noting for this clone: One junction end does not reproduce the germline sequence, and a read error may be involved. The V and J genes are TRBV7-7 and TRBJ2-1; 8 bases map to TRBD2. The CDR3 is made up of 13 amino acids. Germline CDR1 and CDR2: SSHAT and FNYEAQ (reference sequence). CDR3 protein: CASSLGTSNEQFF. The CDR3, as DNA: TGTGCTAGCAGCTTAGGGACTAGCAATGAGCAGTTCTTC.

The V and J genes are TRBV5-1 and TRBJ2-3; no clear D. The CDR3 runs to 14 residues. Per germline, CDR1 SGHRS and CDR2 YFSETQ. Trimming took off 0 bases at V and 2 bases at J, with 7 bases between the two ends. CDR3 nucleotides: TGCGCCAGCAGCTTGGAGGTCCCCACAGATACGCAGTATTTT. Its protein is CASSLEVPTDTQYF.

The V call is TRBV7-9, the J call TRBJ2-1, with D uncertain. Deletions cut 1 base from V and 4 bases from J, with 11 bases between. This CDR3 has 15 residues. Germline V gene lookup returns CDR1 SEHNR and CDR2 FQNEAQ (reference sequence). The CDR3 here is CASSLGTPIYNEQFF. The DNA of the CDR3 is TGTGCCAGCAGCTTAGGGACCCCGATTTACAATGAGCAGTTCTTC.

The chain carries TRBV14 and TRBJ1-2, with D perhaps TRBD1 (5 bases). Germline lookup yields CDR1 SGHDN and CDR2 FVKESK. CDR3 length equals 15 residues. With 0 bases removed from V and 4 bases from J, the gap between germline ends came to 12 bases. CDR3 sequence (DNA): TGTGCCAGCAGCCAAGAATTGGGACGGAGCTATGGCTACACCTTC. It yields the protein CASSQELGRSYGYTF.

The rearrangement uses TRBV2 and TRBJ2-7; TRBD2 matches at 12 bases. V lost 6 bases, J lost 6 bases, and 0 bases stayed unmatched. CDR1 is SNHLY and CDR2 is FYNNEI in the germline V gene. The CDR3 totals 12 residues. The DNA for the CDR3 is TGTGCCAGCAGACTAGCGGGGGGCGAGCAGTACTTC. Translation: CASRLAGGEQYF.

A single count supports this clone. The chain has TRBV11-2 and TRBJ2-7, with 9 bases that match TRBD2. Trimming at V came to 2 bases and at J to 2 bases, leaving 4 bases not matched to a gene. The CDR3 length is 15 residues. Germline CDR1 reads SGHAT; CDR2 reads FQNNGV. CDR3: CASSLYRLAAYEQYF. The CDR3 coding sequence is TGTGCCAGCAGCTTATACCGACTAGCGGCCTACGAGCAGTACTTC.

The rearrangement joins TRBV19 to TRBJ1-1; 9 nucleotides agree with TRBD1. The length of the CDR3 is 15 residues. With V trimmed by 7 bases and J by 4 bases, 10 bases remained unmatched. Germline CDR1 reads LNHDA; CDR2 reads SQIVND (reference sequence). The CDR3 DNA sequence: TGTGCCAGTAAAGGGGGGACAGGGTACGGCACTGAAGCTTTCTTT. Translated: CASKGGTGYGTEAFF.

Here the CDR3 reads CASSLPVGWDSSYEQYF. The DNA of the CDR3 is TGTGCCAGCAGTTTACCCGTGGGGTGGGACAGCTCCTACGAGCAGTACTTC. The chain carries TRBV27 and TRBJ2-7; 7 bases map to TRBD1. The trim removed 2 bases at V and 0 bases at J, leaving 10 bases unmatched. CDR1 and CDR2 (germline): MNHEY, SMNVEV (reference sequence). The CDR3 runs to 17 residues.

In this sample, this clone turned up a few times. The chain uses TRBV6-5 and TRBJ2-3, with D possibly being TRBD2 (5 bases). Germline values: CDR1 MNHEY, CDR2 SVGAGI. The CDR3 contains 13 residues. Trimming took off 6 bases at V and 2 bases at J, with 9 bases between the two ends. In DNA, the CDR3 is TGTGCCAGCAGAGACTATTTCACAGATACGCAGTATTTT. Residues: CASRDYFTDTQYF.

Here the CDR3 reads CATSEPTGELFF. Written as DNA, the CDR3 is TGTGCCACCAGTGAACCCACCGGGGAGCTGTTTTTT. The chain employs TRBV24-1 and TRBJ2-2; D remains unclear. With 4 bases removed from V and 4 bases from J, the gap between germline ends came to 3 bases. The germline CDR1 and CDR2 sequences are KGHDR and SFDVKD. CDR3 length: 12 amino acids.

The genes are TRBV2 and TRBJ2-7, with no clear D. The CDR3 contains 14 residues. Germline V gene data show CDR1 as SNHLY and CDR2 as FYNNEI. V was cut by 1 base and J by 3 bases, with 10 bases left in between. In nucleotides, the CDR3 is TGTGCCAGCAGTGAAGTGGTGGAACACTACGAGCAGTACTTC. It is translated as CASSEVVEHYEQYF.

This sequence joins TRBV7-9 and TRBJ2-7; 9 positions match TRBD2. The V gene end was trimmed by 3 bases and the J gene end by 2 bases; junction bases not matched to a gene: 2. Germline CDR1 reads SEHNR; CDR2 reads FQNEAQ (reference sequence). The CDR3 has 14 amino acids. The CDR3 protein is CASSFAGGTYEQYF. CDR3 coding DNA: TGTGCCAGCAGCTTCGCGGGGGGGACCTACGAGCAGTACTTC.

This chain connects TRBV9 to TRBJ1-6; 8 bases line up with TRBD1. Trimming cost V 4 bases and J 6 bases; bases outside gene matches: 9. CDR3 size: 16 residues. Germline CDR1 SGDLS, CDR2 YYNGEE. CDR3 nucleotide sequence: TGTGCCAGCAGCATTGGCCTCAGGGGGCCTAATTCACCCCTCCACTTT. Translated, it gives CASSIGLRGPNSPLHF.

This sequence joins TRBV19 and TRBJ2-2; TRBD2 matches 16 bases. Germline trimming cut 1 base from V and 5 bases from J; bases unmatched to any gene: 13. CDR1 is LNHDA and CDR2 is SQIVND in the germline V gene (reference sequence). There are 21 residues in the CDR3. Written as DNA, the CDR3 is TGTGCCAGTAGTATAGGGCGGCCCGGGACTAGCGGGAGGGCCTCTACCGGGGAGCTGTTTTTT. Encoded protein: CASSIGRPGTSGRASTGELFF.

The CDR3 sequence: CASSLGREQPQHF. DNA for the CDR3: TGCGCCAGCAGCTTGGGCAGGGAACAGCCCCAGCATTTT. The chain employs TRBV5-1 and TRBJ1-5; TRBD1 is a possible D gene (5 bases). With 0 bases removed from V and 7 bases from J, the gap between germline ends came to 8 bases. The CDR3 covers 13 residues. The germline V gene encodes CDR1 SGHRS and CDR2 YFSETQ. Variable domain in full (rest from reference TRBV5-1 and TRBJ1-5): KAGVTQTPRYLIKTRGQQVTLSCSPISGHRSVSWYQQTPGQGLQFLFEYFSETQRNKGNFPGRFSGRQFSNSRSEMNVSTLELGDSALYLCASSLGREQPQHFGDGTRLSIL.

The chain links TRBV11-3 to TRBJ2-1; no firm D call. The CDR3 runs 12 residues. Germline CDR1 and CDR2: SGHNT and YENEEA. Between the trimmed V and J ends, which lost 1 base and 12 bases, there was a span of 10 bases. The CDR3 sequence: CASSLGARGQFF. In DNA, the CDR3 is TGTGCCAGCAGCTTAGGGGCACGTGGGCAGTTCTTC.

CDR3 region: CASSNHNGRPPYEQYF. The CDR3 DNA is TGTGCCAGCAGCAATCACAATGGGAGACCACCCTACGAGCAGTACTTC. The chain uses TRBV21-1 and TRBJ2-7; the D call TRBD2 from the table was never checked on the DNA. TRBV21-1 is deemed a pseudogene. CDR3 length: 16 residues.

The CDR3 spells CASSSVQGLSNQPQHF. CDR3 nucleotides: TGTGCCAGCAGTTCCGTACAGGGATTGAGCAATCAGCCCCAGCATTTT. The chain carries TRBV28 and TRBJ1-5, with D tentatively TRBD1 (6 bases). The V end lost 4 bases, the J end lost 1 base, and 14 bases lay between the germline ends. The CDR3 runs 16 residues. Germline CDR1 reads MDHEN; CDR2 reads SYDVKM. Drawing the rest from reference TRBV28 and TRBJ1-5, the complete variable domain is DVKVTQSSRYLVKRTGEKVFLECVQDMDHENMFWYRQDPGLGLRLIYFSYDVKMKEKGDIPEGYSVSREKKERFSLILESASTNQTSMYLCASSSVQGLSNQPQHFGDGTRLSIL.